Detailed here is one TCR beta chain. The CDR3 has 14 residues. Germline CDR1 is MNHEY and CDR2 is SMNVEV (reference sequence). V shed 7 bases and J 5 bases; nucleotides not matched to a gene: 6. This sample is drawn from a study of blood T cell repertoires in COVID-19. Looking at the study overall: Specimens from acute and convalescent COVID-19 originated in the United States, Italy and Spain. T cells, B-cell-depleted T cells, or PBMCs provided the cDNA or gDNA that served as material.

As originally analysed: It was from reference gene primer amplification that nucleated cell counts were estimated. Clones were read by immunoSEQ multiplex PCR, and TCRdb kept only the in-frame ones, dropping some. The V and J calls and clone size come from that table; D and trimming were worked out from the DNA. The sample records a few hundred thousand clones, roughly 86% being singletons. The chain employs TRBV27 and TRBJ2-5; 11 nucleotides align to TRBD1. The clonotype was recovered from a woman aged 45-60 years with acute or convalescent COVID-19. Sequenced material: peripheral blood. The CDR3 sequence: CASIGTGGRETQYF. Here the CDR3 DNA reads TGTGCCAGCATAGGGACAGGGGGTCGGGAGACCCAGTACTTC.